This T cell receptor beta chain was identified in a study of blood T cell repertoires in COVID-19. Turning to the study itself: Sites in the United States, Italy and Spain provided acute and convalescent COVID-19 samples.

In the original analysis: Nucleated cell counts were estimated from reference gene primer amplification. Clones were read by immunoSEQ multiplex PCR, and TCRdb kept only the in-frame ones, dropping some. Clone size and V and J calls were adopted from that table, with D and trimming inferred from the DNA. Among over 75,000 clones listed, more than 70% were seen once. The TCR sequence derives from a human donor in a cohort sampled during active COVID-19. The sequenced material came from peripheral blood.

Here the CDR3 DNA reads TGCGCCAGCAGGACAGGGGCCTACATGAACACTGAAGCTTTCTTT. Its protein is CASRTGAYMNTEAFF. The chain joins TRBV5-1 to TRBJ1-1, with 8 bases fitting TRBD1. CDR1 SGHRS and CDR2 YFSETQ come from the germline V gene. This CDR3 has 15 residues. The trim removed 5 bases at V and 0 bases at J, leaving 6 bases unmatched.